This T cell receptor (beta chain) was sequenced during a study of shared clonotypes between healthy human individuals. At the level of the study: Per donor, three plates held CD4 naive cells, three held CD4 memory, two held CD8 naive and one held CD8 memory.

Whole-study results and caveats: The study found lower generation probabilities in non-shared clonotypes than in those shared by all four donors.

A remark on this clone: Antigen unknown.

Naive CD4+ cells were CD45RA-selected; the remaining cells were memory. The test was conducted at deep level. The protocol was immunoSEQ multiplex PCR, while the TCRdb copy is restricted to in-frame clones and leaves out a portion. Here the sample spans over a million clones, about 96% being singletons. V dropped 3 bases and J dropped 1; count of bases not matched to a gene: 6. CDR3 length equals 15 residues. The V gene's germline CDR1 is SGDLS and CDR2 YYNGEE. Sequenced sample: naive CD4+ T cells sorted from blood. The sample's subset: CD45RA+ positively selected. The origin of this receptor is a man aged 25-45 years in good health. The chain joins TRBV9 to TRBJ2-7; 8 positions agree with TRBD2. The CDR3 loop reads CASSASLAGSYEQYF. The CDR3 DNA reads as TGTGCCAGCAGCGCGAGTTTAGCGGGATCCTACGAGCAGTACTTC.